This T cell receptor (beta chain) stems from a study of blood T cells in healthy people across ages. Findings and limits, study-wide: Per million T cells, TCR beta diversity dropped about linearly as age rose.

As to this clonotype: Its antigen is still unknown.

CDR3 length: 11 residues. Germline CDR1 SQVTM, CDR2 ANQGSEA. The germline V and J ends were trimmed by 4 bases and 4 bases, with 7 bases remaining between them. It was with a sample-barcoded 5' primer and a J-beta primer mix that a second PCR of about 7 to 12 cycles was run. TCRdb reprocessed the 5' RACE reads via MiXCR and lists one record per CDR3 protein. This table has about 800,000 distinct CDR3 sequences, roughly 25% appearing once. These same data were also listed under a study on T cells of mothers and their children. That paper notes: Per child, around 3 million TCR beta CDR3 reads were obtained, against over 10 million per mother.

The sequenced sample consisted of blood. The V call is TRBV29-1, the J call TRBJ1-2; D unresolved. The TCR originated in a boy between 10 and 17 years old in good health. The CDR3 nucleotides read TGCAGCGTTGGAGAGCTCTATGGCTACACCTTC. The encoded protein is CSVGELYGYTF.